This T cell receptor (beta chain) was captured in a study of OX40 agonist ivuxolimab in advanced cancers. Overall study context: The study gave patients intravenous ivuxolimab at 0.01 to 10 mg/kg every 2 weeks. People who had prior anti-PD-1, anti-PD-L1 or anti-CTLA-4 therapy could take part, and around 40% had some. Dose-escalation cases comprised hepatocellular carcinoma, melanoma, renal cell or head and neck cancer.

Measured with immunoSEQ multiplex PCR; TCRdb has only the in-frame clones, and not every one. The sample lists some 57,000 clones; around four fifths were seen once. Trimming cost V 0 bases and J 4 bases, with 4 bases left between them. This CDR3 has 12 amino acids. Germline assignment: CDR1 LNHNV and CDR2 YYDKDF (reference sequence). To note about this clone: What it binds is unknown.

Study results and caveats: Certain nonresponders additionally had low normalized T-cell clonal expansion.

The chain has TRBV15 and TRBJ2-7; D is unclear. The sample in question was CD4+ or CD8+ T cells sorted from blood, obtained in a trial of the OX40 agonist ivuxolimab. This sequence originates from an adult with an advanced solid tumor such as melanoma, head and neck, liver or kidney cancer. The CDR3 sequence is CATSRDGYEQYF. The CDR3 coding sequence is TGTGCCACCAGCAGAGACGGATACGAGCAGTACTTC. Full variable domain (remainder filled in from reference TRBV15 and TRBJ2-7): DAMVIQNPRYQVTQFGKPVTLSCSQTLNHNVMYWYQQKSSQAPKLLFHYYDKDFNNEADTPDNFQSRRPNTSFCFLDIRSPGLGDTAMYLCATSRDGYEQYFGPGTRLTVT.